Below, 12 T cell receptor beta chains from the same sample are listed, as sequenced in a study of T cells in localized non-small cell lung cancer. Generated by immunoSEQ multiplex PCR, the TCRdb table keeps only in-frame clones and is missing some. This sample has 3,500 to 4,500 clones, with about 30% found just once. Material: normal lung tissue next to the tumor, obtained before any cancer treatment. These receptors were collected from a woman between 35 and 70 years old with stage I lung adenocarcinoma.

This clone was detected only a few times. This rearrangement joins TRBV11-3 to TRBJ1-3; D perhaps matches TRBD1 (6 bases). Trimming shortened V by 5 bases and J by 0 bases, and 11 bases separated the two germline ends. CDR1 and CDR2 from the germline V gene are SGHNT and YENEEA. This CDR3 has 15 amino acids. CDR3 in DNA: TGTGCCAGCAGCCCGGGGGGCTACTCTGGAAACACCATATATTTT. Its translation is CASSPGGYSGNTIYF.

The chain joins TRBV6-8 to TRBJ2-1; TRBD2 aligns across 13 bases. Looked up from germline, CDR1 is MNHGY and CDR2 is SAAAGT. This CDR3 region has 18 residues. Germline trimming cut 5 bases from V and 7 bases from J; bases unmatched to any gene: 14. In nucleotides, the CDR3 is TGTGCCAGCAGTCCCAGACTAGCGGGAGGAAGGGGACTTAATGAGCAGTTCTTC. This translates into CASSPRLAGGRGLNEQFF.

The J gene is TRBJ2-5, the V gene TRBV11-3, with 7 bases that match TRBD2. This CDR3 is 16 amino acids long. CDR1 and CDR2 from the germline V gene are SGHNT and YENEEA. After removal of 2 bases from V and 5 bases from J, the junction contained 11 bases not matched to a gene. The CDR3 here is CASSLTLRGREETQYF. In DNA form, the CDR3 reads TGTGCCAGCAGCTTAACCTTACGCGGGAGAGAGGAGACCCAGTACTTC. The full variable domain, with the rest looked up from reference TRBV11-3 and TRBJ2-5, is EAGVVQSPRYKIIEKKQPVAFWCNPISGHNTLYWYLQNLGQGPELLIRYENEEAVDDSQLPKDRFSAERLKGVDSTLKIQPAELGDSAVYLCASSLTLRGREETQYFGPGTRLLVL.

V gene TRBV2 combines with J gene TRBJ2-5; TRBD2 agrees at 7 bases. From germline, CDR1 is SNHLY and CDR2 FYNNEI. Trimming removed 6 bases from V and 5 bases from J; junction bases left unmatched: 3. The CDR3 spans 12 residues. CDR3 sequence: CASSGLGETQYF. As DNA, the CDR3 is TGTGCCAGCAGCGGACTAGGGGAGACCCAGTACTTC.

V gene TRBV6-8 combines with J gene TRBJ2-3; the match to TRBD1 covers 11 bases. The germline V gene has CDR1 MNHGY and CDR2 SAAAGT. Losses at the gene ends were 6 bases for V and 5 bases for J; bases not matched to a gene: 7. The CDR3 consists of 15 residues. CDR3 region: CASSLGQGAVDTQYF. The CDR3 DNA is TGTGCCAGCAGCCTCGGACAGGGGGCGGTAGATACGCAGTATTTT.

Relative to its sample, this clone is medium-sized. This chain links TRBV9 with TRBJ2-7, with D possibly matching TRBD2 (6 bases). The V end was cut by 5 bases, the J end by 4 bases, with 22 bases between. The CDR3 extends over 16 amino acids. The germline V gene has CDR1 SGDLS and CDR2 YYNGEE. In DNA, the CDR3 is TGTGCCAGCAGTGAAGGCGCTACGGGGGTGGAATACGAGCAGTACTTC. Its translation: CASSEGATGVEYEQYF.

The chain recombines TRBV5-1 with TRBJ2-6; 8 bases are a match to TRBD2. V gave up 0 bases and J gave up 4 bases; unmatched junction bases: 9. The CDR3 is 18 residues long. Per germline, CDR1 SGHRS and CDR2 YFSETQ. The DNA for the CDR3 is TGCGCCAGCAGCTTGGCCATGATAGCGGGGACAGGGGCCAACGTCCTGACTTTC. Its translation: CASSLAMIAGTGANVLTF.

This chain links TRBV9 with TRBJ2-7; D is possibly TRBD1 or TRBD2 (6 bases each). The CDR3 consists of 12 residues. Trimming pared 7 bases from V and 3 bases from J, leaving 11 bases between. CDR1 is SGDLS and CDR2 is YYNGEE in the germline V gene. CDR3 nucleotide sequence: TGTGCCAGCCGAGAGGGGGGCTACGAGCAGTACTTC. Amino acid sequence: CASREGGYEQYF. The full variable domain, completed using reference TRBV9 and TRBJ2-7, is DSGVTQTPKHLITATGQRVTLRCSPRSGDLSVYWYQQSLDQGLQFLIQYYNGEERAKGNILERFSAQQFPDLHSELNLSSLELGDSALYFCASREGGYEQYFGPGTRLTVT.

This CDR3 is CSVGRTGEGEAFF. DNA for the CDR3: TGCAGCGTTGGCCGGACAGGGGAGGGTGAAGCTTTCTTT. This chain connects TRBV29-1 to TRBJ1-1; 9 nucleotides line up with TRBD1. The ends lost 4 bases at V and 7 bases at J; junction bases unmatched: 7. This CDR3 contains 13 residues. Germline V gives CDR1 SQVTM, CDR2 ANQGSEA.

The chain carries TRBV29-1 and TRBJ1-1; no firm D call. This CDR3 is built from 12 residues. Looked up from germline, CDR1 is SQVTM and CDR2 is ANQGSEA. The V and J ends lost 3 bases and 3 bases respectively, with 8 bases between them. The chain's CDR3 is CSVEGRDTEAFF. The CDR3 bases are TGCAGCGTTGAGGGCCGTGACACTGAAGCTTTCTTT.

There are a few counts of this clone. The chain couples TRBV25-1 to TRBJ1-6, with D possibly matching TRBD1 (6 bases). This CDR3 has 14 residues. The germline CDR1 and CDR2 sequences are MGHDK and SYGVNS. Trimming removed 4 bases from V and 15 bases from J, with 19 bases in between. The CDR3 here is CASSAGELLFRLHF. The DNA of the CDR3 is TGTGCCAGCAGTGCAGGGGAACTATTGTTTCGCCTCCACTTT.

V and J are TRBV30 and TRBJ2-1, with no clear D. Trimming removed 0 bases from V and 5 bases from J, with 8 bases in between. The CDR3 has 13 residues. The V gene's germline CDR1 is GTSNPN and CDR2 SVGIG (reference sequence). The CDR3 spells CAWSVLANNEQFF. Here the CDR3 DNA reads TGTGCCTGGAGTGTACTGGCCAACAATGAGCAGTTCTTC.